These T cell receptor beta chains were read from a single sample in a study of Ad26.COV2.S vaccination and SARS-CoV-2 variants. TCRdb's copy holds only in-frame clones and misses some; the assay was immunoSEQ multiplex PCR. The profile shows hundreds of thousands of clones, roughly 90% of them singletons. Sequencing used peripheral blood, obtained in a trial of Ad26.COV2.S vaccine versus placebo. These receptors were collected from a person aged 18-60 years who received the Ad26.COV2.S COVID-19 vaccine or a placebo. Each CDR3 is given with its conserved first and last residue. The order of the fields is D gene, J gene, V gene, clone size, CDR3 DNA, CDR3 protein. D genes are given only for firm matches. Some rows have no size entry. The others give once, few or many, or a class for an expanded clone.

D gene: NA
J gene: TRBJ1-1
V gene: TRBV18
clone size: NA
CDR3 DNA: TGTGCCAGCTCACCACCAATGAACACTGAAGCTTTCTTT
CDR3 protein: CASSPPMNTEAFF

D gene: NA
J gene: TRBJ1-2
V gene: TRBV4-1
clone size: NA
CDR3 DNA: TGCGCCAGCAGCCAAGATTGGTCGAGACAGAGCTATGGCTACACCTTC
CDR3 protein: CASSQDWSRQSYGYTF

D gene: NA
J gene: TRBJ1-4
V gene: TRBV7-6
clone size: NA
CDR3 DNA: TGTGCCAGCAGCTCCCCCCGGGGGGTTACAACTAATGAAAAACTGTTTTTT
CDR3 protein: CASSSPRGVTTNEKLFF

D gene: TRBD2
J gene: TRBJ2-4
V gene: TRBV4-1
clone size: NA
CDR3 DNA: TGCGCCAGCAGCCACCTACTAGCGCCCAAAAACATTCAGTACTTC
CDR3 protein: CASSHLLAPKNIQYF

D gene: NA
J gene: TRBJ1-1
V gene: TRBV18
clone size: NA
CDR3 DNA: TGTGCCAGCTCACCGGGGGGACCGAACACTGAAGCTTTCTTT
CDR3 protein: CASSPGGPNTEAFF

D gene: TRBD2
J gene: TRBJ2-1
V gene: TRBV27
clone size: once
CDR3 DNA: TGTGCCAGCAGCCCGGGACTAGCGGGAGGAAACAATGAGCAGTTCTTC
CDR3 protein: CASSPGLAGGNNEQFF

D gene: NA
J gene: TRBJ2-7
V gene: TRBV30
clone size: NA
CDR3 DNA: TGTGCCTGGAGTGGGGGCAAGCCCTACGAGCAGTACTTC
CDR3 protein: CAWSGGKPYEQYF

D gene: TRBD2
J gene: TRBJ2-1
V gene: TRBV7-9
clone size: NA
CDR3 DNA: TGTGCCAGCAGCTTAAAGACTAGCGGGGGGAATTATGAGCAGTTCTTC
CDR3 protein: CASSLKTSGGNYEQFF

D gene: NA
J gene: TRBJ2-7
V gene: TRBV5-6
clone size: NA
CDR3 DNA: TGTGCCAGCAGCTTGGGGCAGTCCTACGAGCAGTACTTC
CDR3 protein: CASSLGQSYEQYF

D gene: NA
J gene: TRBJ1-3
V gene: TRBV18
clone size: NA
CDR3 DNA: TGTGCCAGCTCACCACCCCTAGGTGGCTCTGGAAACACCATATATTTT
CDR3 protein: CASSPPLGGSGNTIYF

D gene: NA
J gene: TRBJ1-6
V gene: TRBV7-8
clone size: NA
CDR3 DNA: TGTGCCAGCAGCTTTTTGGGGATCGGTTCACCCCTCCACTTT
CDR3 protein: CASSFLGIGSPLHF

D gene: TRBD1
J gene: TRBJ1-5
V gene: TRBV18
clone size: NA
CDR3 DNA: TGTGCCAGCTCACGGACAGGTATTAATCAGCCCCAGCATTTT
CDR3 protein: CASSRTGINQPQHF

D gene: TRBD1
J gene: TRBJ1-3
V gene: TRBV6-6
clone size: once
CDR3 DNA: TGTGCCAGCAGTACCTATCGGACAGGAGGAAACACCATATATTTT
CDR3 protein: CASSTYRTGGNTIYF

D gene: NA
J gene: TRBJ1-1
V gene: TRBV27
clone size: NA
CDR3 DNA: TGTGCCAGCAGCATGTGGAGGAGCACTGAAGCTTTCTTT
CDR3 protein: CASSMWRSTEAFF

D gene: TRBD2
J gene: TRBJ2-3
V gene: TRBV11-3
clone size: NA
CDR3 DNA: TGTGCCAGCAGCTCCCGGGGGGGGCCCCCAGATACGCAGTATTTT
CDR3 protein: CASSSRGGPPDTQYF

D gene: NA
J gene: TRBJ2-2
V gene: TRBV4-1
clone size: NA
CDR3 DNA: TGCGCCAGCAGCCAAGATCAAAGGGACACCGGGGAGCTGTTTTTT
CDR3 protein: CASSQDQRDTGELFF

D gene: NA
J gene: TRBJ2-3
V gene: TRBV7-2
clone size: once
CDR3 DNA: TGTGCCAGCAGTCTCCGGGCCTATTACACAGATACGCAGTATTTT
CDR3 protein: CASSLRAYYTDTQYF

D gene: NA
J gene: TRBJ2-3
V gene: TRBV5-1
clone size: NA
CDR3 DNA: TGCGCCAGCAGCGGGGTGACAGATACGCAGTATTTT
CDR3 protein: CASSGVTDTQYF

D gene: NA
J gene: TRBJ1-2
V gene: TRBV5-6
clone size: NA
CDR3 DNA: TGTGCCAGCAGTCCCGGGCGGGGTTTCTATGGCTACACCTTC
CDR3 protein: CASSPGRGFYGYTF

D gene: NA
J gene: TRBJ1-4
V gene: TRBV28
clone size: once
CDR3 DNA: TGTGCCAGCAGTCCAGGGTATTGGAGTGAAAAACTGTTTTTT
CDR3 protein: CASSPGYWSEKLFF

D gene: TRBD1
J gene: TRBJ1-1
V gene: TRBV25-1
clone size: NA
CDR3 DNA: TGTGCCAGCAGTGATCGGGCGGGACAGGGGAAAGCTGAAGCTTTCTTT
CDR3 protein: CASSDRAGQGKAEAFF

D gene: TRBD2
J gene: TRBJ2-1
V gene: TRBV27
clone size: NA
CDR3 DNA: TGTGCCAGCAGTTTAATCTTGTTAGCGGGAGGACGGGTAAATGAGCAGTTCTTC
CDR3 protein: CASSLILLAGGRVNEQFF

D gene: NA
J gene: TRBJ2-2
V gene: TRBV4-3
clone size: NA
CDR3 DNA: TGCGCCAGCAGCCAGGCCCCCGGGGAGCTGTTTTTT
CDR3 protein: CASSQAPGELFF

D gene: NA
J gene: TRBJ2-1
V gene: TRBV21-1
clone size: NA
CDR3 DNA: TGTGCCAGGCCGGAGGATGAGCAGTTCTTC
CDR3 protein: CARPEDEQFF

D gene: NA
J gene: TRBJ2-3
V gene: TRBV2
clone size: NA
CDR3 DNA: TGTGCCAGCAGTCTGGGACACACCAGGAGCACAGATACGCAGTATTTT
CDR3 protein: CASSLGHTRSTDTQYF

D gene: NA
J gene: TRBJ1-6
V gene: TRBV4-2
clone size: few
CDR3 DNA: TGTGCCAGCAGCCAAGAGGGCAGGGGTGATTCACCCCTCCACTTT
CDR3 protein: CASSQEGRGDSPLHF

D gene: TRBD1
J gene: TRBJ2-2
V gene: TRBV6-4
clone size: NA
CDR3 DNA: TGTGCCAGCAGCCCTCGGACAGGGCCGACCGGGGAGCTGTTTTTT
CDR3 protein: CASSPRTGPTGELFF

D gene: NA
J gene: TRBJ1-2
V gene: TRBV27
clone size: NA
CDR3 DNA: NA
CDR3 protein: CASSILASGPYGYTF

D gene: NA
J gene: TRBJ2-7
V gene: TRBV10-3
clone size: once
CDR3 DNA: TGTGCCATCAGTTCGACTAGACAATACGTGGAGCAGTACTTC
CDR3 protein: CAISSTRQYVEQYF

D gene: TRBD1
J gene: TRBJ1-1
V gene: TRBV19
clone size: NA
CDR3 DNA: TGTGCCAGTAGTCTAACCGGGACAGGGTTGAACACTGAAGCTTTCTTT
CDR3 protein: CASSLTGTGLNTEAFF

D gene: NA
J gene: TRBJ1-5
V gene: TRBV12-3/TRBV12-4
clone size: NA
CDR3 DNA: TGTGCCAGCAGTTCGAGATCCGATCTGCCCCAGCATTTT
CDR3 protein: CASSSRSDLPQHF

D gene: NA
J gene: TRBJ2-7
V gene: TRBV28
clone size: NA
CDR3 DNA: TGTGCCAGCAGTCCGGCCCTAACCGGCGAGCAGTACTTC
CDR3 protein: CASSPALTGEQYF

D gene: NA
J gene: TRBJ1-5
V gene: TRBV30
clone size: once
CDR3 DNA: TGTGCCTGGAATAGCCGTAGCAATCAGCCCCAGCATTTT
CDR3 protein: CAWNSRSNQPQHF